A selection of T cell receptor beta chains follows, all from one sample in a study of T cell repertoires in cytomegalovirus infection. TCRdb independently ran MiXCR on the reads; one entry per CDR3 protein. Among hundreds of thousands of distinct CDR3 sequences listed, around 9.1% were seen once. What was sequenced was PBMCs. Receptor source: a human donor in good health (CMV status not recorded). Some clones in this sample may be carry-over from other donors' samples. The CDR3 runs from the conserved cysteine through the conserved F or W. A D gene is named only where the DNA matches it firmly. Not every row has a clone size; where given, it reads once, few, many or a size class.

TRBD1 many TRBJ1-2 TRBV7-2 CASSPFLRDRDYGYTF TGTGCCAGCAGCCCATTCCTTCGGGACAGGGACTATGGCTACACCTTC
TRBD1 few TRBJ2-5 TRBV6-5 CASNIGAGGRRETQYF TGTGCCAGCAACATCGGTGCAGGGGGCAGGCGAGAGACCCAGTACTTC
TRBD2 many TRBJ2-5 TRBV11-2 CASSGRGGRETQYF TGTGCCAGCAGCGGGCGGGGGGGCCGGGAGACCCAGTACTTC
TRBD1 many TRBJ1-2 TRBV6-6 CASSGPGQGHGYTF TGTGCCAGCAGTGGACCGGGACAGGGCCACGGCTACACCTTC
NA few TRBJ1-1 TRBV5-5 CATEGADEAFF TGTGCCACCGAGGGCGCCGATGAAGCTTTCTTT
TRBD1 many TRBJ2-2 TRBV7-2 CASSTLGSGQGYTGELFF TGTGCCAGCAGCACACTAGGATCAGGACAGGGATACACCGGGGAGCTGTTTTTT
NA NA TRBJ2-3 TRBV20-1 CSASWTVSTDTQYF TGCAGTGCTAGTTGGACAGTCAGCACAGATACGCAGTATTTT
NA many TRBJ1-5 TRBV6-1 CASNHGDSNQPQHF TGTGCCAGCAATCATGGGGATAGCAATCAGCCCCAGCATTTT
TRBD1 NA TRBJ1-4 TRBV20-1 CSAIPGTGVDKLFF TGCAGTGCAATCCCCGGGACAGGGGTGGATAAACTGTTTTTT
NA NA TRBJ1-5 TRBV6-5 CASSPDGLLPQHF TGTGCCAGCAGTCCAGACGGTTTATTACCCCAGCATTTT
TRBD2 few TRBJ2-5 TRBV20-1 CSARLAGGTQETQYF TGCAGTGCTCGCTTAGCGGGGGGAACACAAGAGACCCAGTACTTC
TRBD1 NA TRBJ1-1 TRBV5-5 CASILRGPLNTEAFF TGTGCCAGCATTCTCAGGGGGCCTCTTAACACTGAAGCTTTCTTT
NA many TRBJ2-1 TRBV7-2 CASSFYGNEQFF TGTGCCAGCAGCTTTTATGGGAATGAGCAGTTCTTC
NA many TRBJ2-7 TRBV2 CASKQGYSYEQYF TGTGCCAGCAAACAGGGATATTCCTACGAGCAGTACTTC
TRBD1 NA TRBJ1-2 TRBV12-3/TRBV12-4 CASRRRGQGRNGYTF TGTGCCAGCAGAAGACGAGGACAGGGGCGAAATGGCTACACCTTC
NA many TRBJ2-1 TRBV5-6 CASSLVPPVRNNEQFF TGTGCCAGCAGCTTGGTACCCCCGGTCCGAAACAATGAGCAGTTCTTC
TRBD1 many TRBJ1-1 TRBV12-3/TRBV12-4 CASSFVQGVNTEAFF TGTGCCAGCAGTTTCGTACAGGGGGTGAACACTGAAGCTTTCTTT
NA many TRBJ2-1 TRBV28 CASSFEGYEQFF TGTGCCAGCAGTTTTGAAGGGTATGAGCAGTTCTTC
NA many TRBJ1-6 TRBV7-8 CASSLGSSSYNSPLHF TGTGCCAGCAGCTTAGGATCGAGCTCCTATAATTCACCCCTCCACTTT
NA few TRBJ1-6 TRBV20-1 CSASAGGVNSPLHF TGCAGTGCTAGTGCCGGGGGGGTTAATTCACCCCTCCACTTT
NA many TRBJ1-5 TRBV5-1 CASRPGDGQPQHF TGCGCCAGCAGACCGGGGGACGGTCAGCCCCAGCATTTT
NA few TRBJ1-1 TRBV20-1 CSAGGTMNTEAFF TGCAGTGCTGGCGGGACCATGAACACTGAAGCTTTCTTT
NA NA TRBJ1-3 TRBV20-1 CSASAHGSRNTIYF TGCAGTGCTAGCGCCCACGGGTCCCGAAACACCATATATTTT
NA NA TRBJ1-5 TRBV28 CASSLQAGVNQPQHF TGTGCCAGCAGTTTACAAGCAGGGGTGAATCAGCCCCAGCATTTT
NA many TRBJ1-1 TRBV7-9 CASSFGPDGVEAFF TGTGCCAGCAGCTTCGGTCCGGACGGGGTAGAAGCTTTCTTT
NA many TRBJ1-2 TRBV7-9 CASSLGSVEGRRYGYTF TGTGCCAGCAGCTTAGGGTCCGTTGAGGGTAGGCGGTATGGCTACACCTTC
NA few TRBJ1-1 TRBV25-1 CASTPPGQLINTEAFF TGTGCCAGCACGCCCCCCGGACAACTAATTAACACTGAAGCTTTCTTT
NA NA TRBJ1-3 TRBV20-1 CSARPGNTIYF TGCAGTGCACGACCCGGAAACACCATATATTTT
NA few TRBJ1-2 TRBV29-1 CSVPGSGYYGYTF TGCAGCGTTCCCGGGTCCGGGTACTATGGCTACACCTTC
NA NA TRBJ2-7 TRBV12-3/TRBV12-4 CASRRRGPFNEQYF TGTGCCAGCAGAAGAAGGGGCCCATTCAACGAGCAGTACTTC
TRBD1 many TRBJ1-5 TRBV20-1 CSAPPRTGGIGSNQPQHF TGCAGTGCTCCACCCCGGACAGGGGGTATCGGTAGCAATCAGCCCCAGCATTTT
NA NA TRBJ2-2 TRBV29-1 CSGSGTANTGELFF TGCAGCGGTAGCGGGACAGCCAACACCGGGGAGCTGTTTTTT
NA many TRBJ1-1 TRBV12-3/TRBV12-4 CASSLTEATEAFF TGTGCCAGCAGTCTTACAGAGGCCACTGAAGCTTTCTTT
NA NA TRBJ1-5 TRBV3-1 CASSHSGDRNQPQHF TGTGCCAGCAGCCACTCTGGGGACCGCAATCAGCCCCAGCATTTT
TRBD1 many TRBJ2-3 TRBV7-8 CASSQNEYRGVDTQYF TGTGCCAGCAGCCAAAACGAGTACAGGGGGGTAGATACGCAGTATTTT
NA many TRBJ1-4 TRBV7-6 CASSLDTNEKLFF TGTGCCAGCAGCTTAGATACAAATGAAAAACTGTTTTTT
NA many TRBJ1-4 TRBV7-6 CASSLGGSNEKLFF TGTGCCAGCAGCTTAGGGGGAAGCAATGAAAAACTGTTTTTT
TRBD1 many TRBJ2-7 TRBV19 CASSSDRDYEQYF TGTGCCAGCTCTTCTGACAGGGACTACGAGCAGTACTTC
TRBD1 NA TRBJ1-1 TRBV6-6 CASRRDSSLQDAFF TGTGCCAGCAGGCGGGACAGCAGCCTGCAAGATGCTTTCTTT
TRBD2 NA TRBJ2-5 TRBV25-1 CASSVPTSGEETQYF TGTGCCAGCAGTGTTCCGACTAGCGGGGAAGAGACCCAGTACTTC
NA NA TRBJ1-1 TRBV27 CASTPVEGLKGAFF TGTGCCAGCACCCCAGTGGAGGGTTTAAAGGGAGCTTTCTTT
TRBD2 many TRBJ2-1 TRBV25-1 CASSERGLAPYNEQFF TGTGCCAGCAGTGAACGGGGACTAGCGCCGTACAATGAGCAGTTCTTC
NA few TRBJ2-7 TRBV20-1 CSAILRGSYEQYF TGCAGTGCTATACTCAGGGGCTCCTACGAGCAGTACTTC
NA many TRBJ1-1 TRBV28 CASRSGLFPAFF TGTGCCAGCAGGTCCGGGCTCTTCCCTGCTTTCTTT
NA many TRBJ1-5 TRBV19 CASSTTQGGRNQPQHF TGTGCCAGTAGTACGACACAGGGTGGTAGAAATCAGCCCCAGCATTTT
TRBD1 many TRBJ2-5 TRBV10-3 CATRSDRAPETQYF TGTGCCACCCGCTCCGACAGGGCTCCAGAGACCCAGTACTTC
NA many TRBJ2-7 TRBV19 CARRGPWNEQYF TGTGCCAGAAGGGGCCCCTGGAACGAGCAGTACTTC
NA NA TRBJ2-1 TRBV19 CATQQTFTNEQFF TGTGCCACTCAACAGACATTCACCAACGAGCAGTTCTTC
NA many TRBJ1-1 TRBV2 CASLTGDRWDTEAFF TGTGCCAGCTTGACGGGAGACAGGTGGGACACTGAAGCTTTCTTT
NA few TRBJ2-2 TRBV6-2/TRBV6-3 CASSPVLNTGELFF TGTGCCAGCAGCCCCGTCCTGAACACCGGGGAGCTGTTTTTT
NA many TRBJ2-2 TRBV7-2 CASSLGGASNTGELFF TGTGCCAGCAGCCTAGGGGGGGCGTCGAACACCGGGGAGCTGTTTTTT
NA many TRBJ1-5 TRBV28 CASSPPEGLPWEPQHF TGTGCCAGCAGTCCCCCCGAGGGACTCCCATGGGAGCCCCAGCATTTT
NA NA TRBJ1-1 TRBV6-2/TRBV6-3 CASSYDRPKGDEAFF TGTGCCAGCAGTTACGACAGGCCTAAAGGGGATGAAGCTTTCTTT
NA many TRBJ2-3 TRBV7-2 CASSPRGTGISTDTQYF TGTGCCAGCAGCCCTCGGGGTACGGGGATTAGCACAGATACGCAGTATTTT
TRBD1 NA TRBJ2-2 TRBV3-1 CASSQKGTGGTGELFF TGTGCCAGCAGCCAAAAAGGGACAGGGGGAACCGGGGAGCTGTTTTTT
NA few TRBJ1-1 TRBV14 CASSQGARRNTEAFF TGTGCCAGCAGCCAAGGGGCCAGAAGGAACACTGAAGCTTTCTTT
NA NA TRBJ1-2 TRBV3-1 CASSHPPTGQGDTGYTF TGTGCCAGCAGCCACCCCCCGACGGGACAAGGCGATACTGGCTACACCTTC
TRBD1 many TRBJ1-2 TRBV12-3/TRBV12-4 CASSYGGTGKGYTF TGTGCCAGCAGTTATGGTGGGACAGGGAAGGGCTACACCTTC
NA NA TRBJ2-7 TRBV25-1 CASVPGPYEQYF TGTGCCAGCGTCCCGGGACCTTACGAGCAGTACTTC
TRBD2 many TRBJ2-2 TRBV6-1 CASRKLAGGQAGELFF TGTGCCAGCAGAAAACTAGCGGGGGGGCAGGCCGGGGAGCTGTTTTTT